This is a list of T cell receptor beta chains from one sample in a study of blood T cell repertoires in COVID-19. The assay was immunoSEQ multiplex PCR, and TCRdb's table has in-frame clones only and misses some. The table records 470,000 or so clones, 80% to 90% of them present only once. What was sequenced was peripheral blood. Receptor source: a human donor in a cohort sampled during active COVID-19. The CDR3 runs from the conserved cysteine through the conserved F or W. The order of the fields is V gene, D gene, J gene, clone size, CDR3 DNA, CDR3 protein. The D gene is left open where the match is weak. A row's size may be missing; if present it is once, few, many or a size class.

V: TRBV30
D: -
J: TRBJ2-3
size: once
DNA: TGTGCCTGGAGCGTGACAGACACAGATACGCAGTATTTT
CDR3: CAWSVTDTDTQYF

V: TRBV10-3
D: TRBD2
J: TRBJ2-7
size: -
DNA: TGTGCCATCAGTGACCCGGGGGGAGGGGTACAATCCTACGAGCAGTACTTC
CDR3: CAISDPGGGVQSYEQYF

V: TRBV12-3/TRBV12-4
D: -
J: TRBJ1-2
size: once
DNA: TGTGCCAGCAGTTTCGGTGAAAACTATGGCTACACCTTC
CDR3: CASSFGENYGYTF

V: TRBV29-1
D: -
J: TRBJ2-7
size: -
DNA: TGCAGCGTTACCCCCGGGACTGATACCTACGAGCAGTACTTC
CDR3: CSVTPGTDTYEQYF

V: TRBV4-2
D: -
J: TRBJ2-5
size: once
DNA: TGTGCCAGCAGCCAAGTTGGCCGGCAGGGAGGAGAGACCCAGTACTTC
CDR3: CASSQVGRQGGETQYF

V: TRBV6-1
D: -
J: TRBJ1-2
size: -
DNA: TGTGCCAGCAGTGAAGGAGTCGAACGCTATGGCTACACCTTC
CDR3: CASSEGVERYGYTF

V: TRBV12-3/TRBV12-4
D: TRBD1
J: TRBJ1-2
size: once
DNA: TGTGCCAGCAGTTACAGGGGAAGTGGCTACACCTTC
CDR3: CASSYRGSGYTF

V: TRBV19
D: TRBD1
J: TRBJ2-7
size: once
DNA: TGTGCCAGTAGTATTCAAGACAGGGTGGGTGAGCAGTACTTC
CDR3: CASSIQDRVGEQYF

V: TRBV28
D: -
J: TRBJ1-5
size: -
DNA: TGTGCCAGCAGTCCGATCCCGACAGGTAATAGCAATCAGCCCCAGCATTTT
CDR3: CASSPIPTGNSNQPQHF

V: TRBV15
D: -
J: TRBJ1-1
size: many
DNA: TGTGCCACCAGCCCCTTTAGGAACACTGAAGCTTTCTTT
CDR3: CATSPFRNTEAFF

V: TRBV3-1/TRBV3-2
D: TRBD2
J: TRBJ2-7
size: -
DNA: TGTGCCAGCAGCCTTCAGAAGCTAGCGGGAGCCCCCAGTGATGAGCAGTACTTC
CDR3: CASSLQKLAGAPSDEQYF

V: TRBV15
D: TRBD1
J: TRBJ1-2
size: -
DNA: TGTGCCACCAGCAGGACAGGGTTGGACTATGGCTACACCTTC
CDR3: CATSRTGLDYGYTF

V: TRBV30
D: TRBD1
J: TRBJ1-1
size: -
DNA: TGTGCCTGGAGCGTCAGGGGGCGAGCTGAAGCTTTCTTT
CDR3: CAWSVRGRAEAFF

V: TRBV24-1
D: -
J: TRBJ2-1
size: -
DNA: TGTGCCACCAGTGGAAAGGGGCGGAATGAGCAGTTCTTC
CDR3: CATSGKGRNEQFF

V: TRBV7-3
D: -
J: TRBJ2-2
size: -
DNA: TGTGCCAGCAGCTTAGCGGCCACCGGGGAGCTGTTTTTT
CDR3: CASSLAATGELFF

V: TRBV5-1
D: -
J: TRBJ1-4
size: -
DNA: TGCGCCAGCAGCTTGGGGGCTGAGGGTGAAAAACTGTTTTTT
CDR3: CASSLGAEGEKLFF

V: TRBV28
D: TRBD2
J: TRBJ2-1
size: -
DNA: TGTGCCAGCAGCCGACTAGCGGGAGGGGTAAATGAGCAGTTCTTC
CDR3: CASSRLAGGVNEQFF

V: TRBV21-1
D: -
J: TRBJ2-7
size: -
DNA: TGTGCCAGCAGCAACTCCGGGACTAGCGGGGTTCGAAGGAACGAGCAGTACTTC
CDR3: CASSNSGTSGVRRNEQYF

V: TRBV18
D: -
J: TRBJ1-4
size: once
DNA: TGTGCCAGCTCACAGGGGTTGGATAATGAAAAACTGTTTTTT
CDR3: CASSQGLDNEKLFF

V: TRBV19
D: -
J: TRBJ2-3
size: -
DNA: TGTGCCAGTTATGGGCCAAACACAGATACGCAGTATTTT
CDR3: CASYGPNTDTQYF

V: TRBV7-8
D: TRBD2
J: TRBJ2-2
size: once
DNA: TGTGCCAGCAGCTTAGAGACTAGCGGGAGACCCGGGGAGCTGTTTTTT
CDR3: CASSLETSGRPGELFF

V: TRBV7-2
D: -
J: TRBJ2-3
size: -
DNA: TGTGCCAGCAGCTTCCAACAGGGAAGTGATACGCAGTATTTT
CDR3: CASSFQQGSDTQYF

V: TRBV10-3
D: TRBD2
J: TRBJ2-1
size: -
DNA: TGTGCCATCAGTGATTCTGGACTAGCCCACAATGAGCAGTTCTTC
CDR3: CAISDSGLAHNEQFF

V: TRBV5-1
D: TRBD2
J: TRBJ2-7
size: -
DNA: TGCGCCAGCGGTTCCACTAGCGATACGCTCTCCTACGAGCAGTACTTC
CDR3: CASGSTSDTLSYEQYF

V: TRBV5-1
D: TRBD2
J: TRBJ2-1
size: -
DNA: TGCGCCAGCAGCTTGGATGTAGGGAGGGCCGTGCAGTTCTTC
CDR3: CASSLDVGRAVQFF

V: TRBV25-1
D: TRBD1
J: TRBJ1-2
size: -
DNA: TGTGCCAGCAGTTTACAGGGGTACTATGGCTACACCTTC
CDR3: CASSLQGYYGYTF

V: TRBV19
D: TRBD1
J: TRBJ2-3
size: -
DNA: TGTGCCAGTAGTGCCCGGACAGGGGGAGATACGCAGTATTTT
CDR3: CASSARTGGDTQYF

V: TRBV6-1
D: TRBD2
J: TRBJ2-1
size: -
DNA: TGTGCCAGCAGTGAATTTGGGACTAGCGGTTCCTACAATGAGCAGTTCTTC
CDR3: CASSEFGTSGSYNEQFF

V: TRBV7-2
D: TRBD2
J: TRBJ2-1
size: -
DNA: TGTGCCAGCAGCTTAGTCGGTGGGAGCGGGGGGGACAATGAGCAGTTCTTC
CDR3: CASSLVGGSGGDNEQFF

V: TRBV14
D: TRBD1
J: TRBJ2-6
size: -
DNA: TGTGCCAGCAGCCAAGTAGGGGACAGGCCCTCTGGGGCCAACGTCCTGACTTTC
CDR3: CASSQVGDRPSGANVLTF

V: TRBV3-1/TRBV3-2
D: -
J: TRBJ2-2
size: -
DNA: TGTGCCAGCAGCCAACGGGGGGCGCGCAGCACCGGGGAGCTGTTTTTT
CDR3: CASSQRGARSTGELFF

V: TRBV3-1/TRBV3-2
D: -
J: TRBJ2-7
size: -
DNA: TGTGCCAGCAGCCAGACCTCAGGGGTCTGGATTCTGCACTTC
CDR3: CASSQTSGVWILHF

V: TRBV9
D: -
J: TRBJ2-3
size: -
DNA: TGTGCCAGCAGCCCCCAAGGACTTTCAGATACGCAGTATTTT
CDR3: CASSPQGLSDTQYF

V: TRBV11-2
D: TRBD1
J: TRBJ2-7
size: -
DNA: TGTGCCAGCAGCCCGACCAGGGACAGGTTATACGAGCAGTACTTC
CDR3: CASSPTRDRLYEQYF

V: TRBV29-1
D: TRBD2
J: TRBJ2-7
size: -
DNA: TGCAGCGTGACGGCGGGAGTGGTCCACGAGCAGTACTTC
CDR3: CSVTAGVVHEQYF

V: TRBV19
D: -
J: TRBJ2-7
size: -
DNA: TGTGCCAGTAGTACAACAAGTAACTACGAGCAGTACTTC
CDR3: CASSTTSNYEQYF

V: TRBV19
D: TRBD1
J: TRBJ2-4
size: -
DNA: TGTGCCAGTAGTATAACCGGGGGGACAGGGGCCGACTTAGCCAAAAACATTCAGTACTTC
CDR3: CASSITGGTGADLAKNIQYF

V: TRBV5-1
D: -
J: TRBJ2-1
size: -
DNA: TGCGCCAGCAGCTTGTTCCGGCGGGATTACAATGAGCAGTTCTTC
CDR3: CASSLFRRDYNEQFF

V: TRBV3-1/TRBV3-2
D: TRBD1
J: TRBJ1-2
size: -
DNA: TGTGCCAGCAGCCGGTGGGACAGGGGGCGAAGGGATGGCTACACCTTC
CDR3: CASSRWDRGRRDGYTF

V: TRBV20-1
D: -
J: TRBJ2-3
size: -
DNA: TGCAGTGCTACGGTCACAGATACGCAGTATTTT
CDR3: CSATVTDTQYF

V: TRBV9
D: -
J: TRBJ2-1
size: -
DNA: TGTGCCAGCAGCTTTGAGAAGTCCTACAATGAGCAGTTCTTC
CDR3: CASSFEKSYNEQFF

V: TRBV19
D: -
J: TRBJ1-6
size: -
DNA: TGTGCCAGTAGTACACCTCGACCGGGTTCACCCCTCCACTTT
CDR3: CASSTPRPGSPLHF

V: TRBV19
D: TRBD2
J: TRBJ2-1
size: -
DNA: TGTGCCAGTAGTATGGGGACTAGCGGGAAATTTGAGCAGTTCTTC
CDR3: CASSMGTSGKFEQFF

V: TRBV27
D: -
J: TRBJ1-5
size: -
DNA: TGTGCCAGCAGTCCAGTAAAACAACAGCCATCTGGGAGCAATCAGCCCCAGCATTTT
CDR3: CASSPVKQQPSGSNQPQHF

V: TRBV18
D: TRBD2
J: TRBJ2-2
size: -
DNA: TGTGCCAGCTCGCCCCCCGGCCGGGAGGGCCTGGGGGAGCTGTTTTTT
CDR3: CASSPPGREGLGELFF

V: TRBV6-6
D: -
J: TRBJ1-1
size: -
DNA: TGTGCCAGCAGTTACGCGGGAGACGGGGACACTGAAGCTTTCTTT
CDR3: CASSYAGDGDTEAFF

V: TRBV6-2/TRBV6-3
D: TRBD2
J: TRBJ2-3
size: -
DNA: TGTGCCAGCAGCGCTGGGACTAGCGGGAGTACGTTGCGGACAGATACGCAGTATTTT
CDR3: CASSAGTSGSTLRTDTQYF

V: TRBV9
D: -
J: TRBJ1-1
size: -
DNA: TGTGCCAGCAGCGTAGACAGGGTAGGGTCTGAAGCTTTCTTT
CDR3: CASSVDRVGSEAFF

V: TRBV28
D: -
J: TRBJ1-5
size: -
DNA: TGTGCCAGCACCACCCCTCAGGGAACTCGACAGCCCCAGCATTTT
CDR3: CASTTPQGTRQPQHF

V: TRBV28
D: -
J: TRBJ2-7
size: -
DNA: TGTGCCAGCAGCGGGACACTACCCTACGAGCAGTACTTC
CDR3: CASSGTLPYEQYF

V: TRBV19
D: TRBD1
J: TRBJ1-1
size: -
DNA: TGTGCCACCGCATCTACAGGGGACACTGAAGCTTTCTTT
CDR3: CATASTGDTEAFF